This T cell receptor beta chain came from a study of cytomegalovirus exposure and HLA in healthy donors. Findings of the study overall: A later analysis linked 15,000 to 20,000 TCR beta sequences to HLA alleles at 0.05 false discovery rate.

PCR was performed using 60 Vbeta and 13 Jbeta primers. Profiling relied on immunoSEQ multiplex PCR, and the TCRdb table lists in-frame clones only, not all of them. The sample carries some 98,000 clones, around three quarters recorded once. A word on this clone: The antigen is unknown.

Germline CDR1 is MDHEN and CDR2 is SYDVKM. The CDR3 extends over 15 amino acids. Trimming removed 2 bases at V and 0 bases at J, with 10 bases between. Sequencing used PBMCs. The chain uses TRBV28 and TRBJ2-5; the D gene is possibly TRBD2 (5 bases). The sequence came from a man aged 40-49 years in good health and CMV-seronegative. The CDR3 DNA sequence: TGTGCCAGCAGTTTAGCGGAGGAGCACCAAGAGACCCAGTACTTC. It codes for CASSLAEEHQETQYF.